Listed below are T cell receptor beta chains from one sample, sequenced in a study of cytomegalovirus exposure and HLA in healthy donors. Clones were sequenced by immunoSEQ multiplex PCR, and TCRdb holds only the in-frame ones, with some missing. The sample shows some 130,000 clones, more than 70% of them seen only once. The source material was PBMCs. The origin of the receptors is a man aged 35 to 55 in good health and CMV-seronegative. Both conserved end residues are part of each CDR3. A D gene is named only where the DNA matches it firmly. For some rows the clone size is stated as once, few or many, or as a class when expanded; others skip it.

d_call j_call clone_size v_call cdr3_aa cdr3_nt
- TRBJ2-5 - TRBV7-9 CASSGQQETQYF TGTGCCAGCAGCGGCCAACAAGAGACCCAGTACTTC
TRBD1 TRBJ1-2 once TRBV5-1 CASSADGQGNYGYTF TGCGCCAGCAGCGCCGACGGACAGGGGAACTATGGCTACACCTTC
TRBD2 TRBJ2-2 once TRBV5-1 CASSSGLATGELFF TGCGCCAGCAGCTCGGGACTAGCGACCGGGGAGCTGTTTTTT
- TRBJ1-2 few TRBV6-1 CASSVSGLSGYTF TGTGCCAGCAGTGTGTCAGGGCTTTCCGGCTACACCTTC
- TRBJ2-5 - TRBV5-1 CASSLRRPQETQYF TGCGCCAGCAGCTTGAGGCGGCCCCAAGAGACCCAGTACTTC
- TRBJ1-4 once TRBV6-5 CASSRGYMGEKLFF TGTGCCAGCAGTCGGGGGTATATGGGTGAAAAACTGTTTTTT
- TRBJ2-1 - TRBV14 CASSPTKTLGGTLAINEQFF TGTGCCAGCAGCCCCACAAAGACTCTGGGGGGAACCCTAGCTATCAATGAGCAGTTCTTC
TRBD1 TRBJ1-1 - TRBV7-9 CASRLGQGRTEAFF TGTGCCAGCAGGCTAGGACAGGGGCGGACTGAAGCTTTCTTT
- TRBJ1-4 few TRBV5-8 CASSAWGGQLFF TGTGCCAGCAGCGCCTGGGGGGGACAACTGTTTTTT
TRBD1 TRBJ2-1 few TRBV7-3 CASSLMAGGNDNEQFF TGTGCCAGCAGCTTAATGGCAGGGGGCAACGACAATGAGCAGTTCTTC
- TRBJ1-1 - TRBV6-1 CASSEVGGNTEAFF TGTGCCAGCAGTGAAGTCGGCGGCAACACTGAAGCTTTCTTT
TRBD1 TRBJ2-1 - TRBV27 CASSSPAGGFNEQFF TGTGCCAGCAGTTCCCCGGCAGGGGGTTTCAATGAGCAGTTCTTC
- TRBJ1-5 - TRBV15 CATSRVTGNQPQHF TGTGCCACCAGCAGAGTGACTGGGAATCAGCCCCAGCATTTT
TRBD1 TRBJ2-7 - TRBV4-3 CASSQDRVSAYEQYF TGCGCCAGCAGCCAGGACAGGGTGAGCGCCTACGAGCAGTACTTC
TRBD2 TRBJ2-1 - TRBV7-3 CASSLGREYNEQFF TGTGCCAGCAGCTTGGGGCGGGAGTACAATGAGCAGTTCTTC
- TRBJ1-1 - TRBV25-1 CASSESTTIRTEAFF TGTGCCAGCAGTGAATCGACGACAATTAGGACTGAAGCTTTCTTT
- TRBJ1-1 - TRBV29-1 CSVGGPSVNTEAFF TGCAGCGTTGGGGGGCCCTCTGTGAACACTGAAGCTTTCTTT
TRBD1 TRBJ1-4 - TRBV6-5 CASSPPGGTNEKLFF TGTGCCAGCAGTCCTCCAGGGGGGACTAATGAAAAACTGTTTTTT
TRBD1 TRBJ2-7 - TRBV28 CASSFPGTAYEQYF TGTGCCAGCAGTTTCCCCGGGACAGCCTACGAGCAGTACTTC
TRBD2 TRBJ2-3 - TRBV5-6 CASSLIGTAREKAQYF TGTGCCAGCAGCTTGATCGGTACGGCGCGGGAGAAGGCGCAGTATTTT
TRBD2 TRBJ2-7 - TRBV13 CASSLALAGVGFSYEQYF TGTGCCAGCAGCTTAGCACTAGCGGGAGTAGGGTTCTCCTACGAGCAGTACTTC
TRBD1 TRBJ2-7 - TRBV10-3 CAIRGDRAYEQYF TGTGCCATCAGAGGGGACAGGGCCTACGAGCAGTACTTC
TRBD2 TRBJ2-3 - TRBV13 CASSSWTSGSRTDTQYF TGTGCCAGCAGCTCTTGGACTAGCGGGAGCCGGACAGATACGCAGTATTTT
TRBD2 TRBJ2-7 few TRBV7-8 CASSPQGLAGAGEQYF TGTGCCAGCAGCCCCCAGGGACTAGCGGGAGCTGGCGAGCAGTACTTC
TRBD1 TRBJ2-1 - TRBV29-1 CSARTGAYNEQFF TGCAGCGCCAGGACAGGGGCGTACAATGAGCAGTTCTTC
TRBD1 TRBJ1-1 - TRBV18 CASSSSTGPRGNTEAFF TGTGCCAGCTCATCCTCGACAGGGCCCAGGGGGAACACTGAAGCTTTCTTT
- TRBJ2-3 - TRBV27 CASRTVEDTQYF TGTGCCAGCCGCACTGTAGAAGATACGCAGTATTTT
TRBD2 TRBJ2-3 - TRBV5-4 CASSPQRGPAADTQYF TGTGCCAGCAGCCCCCAGCGGGGGCCTGCGGCAGATACGCAGTATTTT
TRBD1 TRBJ2-3 - TRBV13 CASHTLGNRGSTDTQYF TGTGCCAGCCATACTCTGGGGAACAGGGGTAGCACAGATACGCAGTATTTT
TRBD1 TRBJ2-5 once TRBV7-8 CASSLGYRTGRGETQYF TGTGCCAGCAGCTTAGGATACCGGACAGGGCGAGGGGAGACCCAGTACTTC
TRBD2 TRBJ2-7 - TRBV30 CAWSVIGGGSYEQYF TGTGCCTGGAGTGTTATAGGCGGGGGCTCCTACGAGCAGTACTTC
- TRBJ1-3 - TRBV7-3 CASSLSGSSGNTIYF TGTGCCAGCAGCTTATCCGGGAGCTCTGGAAACACCATATATTTT
- TRBJ2-2 - TRBV28 CASSLYRAGYTGELFF TGTGCCAGCAGTTTATACCGGGCGGGTTACACCGGGGAGCTGTTTTTT
TRBD2 TRBJ2-3 - TRBV19 CASSMVAGVGDTQYF TGTGCCAGTAGTATGGTAGCGGGAGTTGGAGATACGCAGTATTTT